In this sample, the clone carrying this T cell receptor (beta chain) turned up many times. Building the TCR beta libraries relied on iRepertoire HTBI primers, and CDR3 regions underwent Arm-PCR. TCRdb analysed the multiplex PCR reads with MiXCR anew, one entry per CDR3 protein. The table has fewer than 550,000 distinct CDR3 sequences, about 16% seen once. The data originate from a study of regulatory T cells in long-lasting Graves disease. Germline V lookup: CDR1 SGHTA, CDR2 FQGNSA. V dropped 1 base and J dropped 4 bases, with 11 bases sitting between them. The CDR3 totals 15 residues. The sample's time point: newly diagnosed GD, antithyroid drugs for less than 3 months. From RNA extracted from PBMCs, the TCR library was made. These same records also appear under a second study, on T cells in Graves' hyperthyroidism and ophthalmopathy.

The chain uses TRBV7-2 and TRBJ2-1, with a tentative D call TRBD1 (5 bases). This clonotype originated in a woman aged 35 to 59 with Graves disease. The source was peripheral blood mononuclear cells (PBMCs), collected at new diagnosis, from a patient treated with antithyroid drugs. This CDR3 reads CASSLDIDSYNEQFF. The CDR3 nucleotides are TGTGCCAGCAGCTTAGACATCGACAGTTACAATGAGCAGTTCTTC.